Shown below are 10 T cell receptor beta chains from a single sample sequenced in a study of Ad26.COV2.S vaccination and SARS-CoV-2 variants (dated by TCRdb to the early 2020s). Library preparation employed the immunoSEQ multiplex PCR assay. TCRdb limited this immuneACCESS table to in-frame rearrangements with V and J called. A share of clones is missing; checked studies link under half to unresolved V genes, and the rest is unexplained. Recorded for this sample are 430,000 or so clones; about 88% of them occurred a single time. The top ten clones comprise around 2.5% of the sample. The treatment or condition label corresponds to: 15 to 20 received Ad26.COV2.S at low or high dose, single or two shots; about five received placebo; per-sample allocation not given. Repertoires of vaccine and placebo recipients were sequenced from samples collected on day 63 after the first injection. The sample here was peripheral blood, taken in a trial of Ad26.COV2.S vaccine versus placebo. The receptors come from a person between 18 and 65 years old who received the Ad26.COV2.S COVID-19 vaccine or a placebo.

In this sample, this clone turned up a few times. V usage is TRBV5-1 and J usage is TRBJ1-3; D is perhaps TRBD1 (5 bases). This CDR3 comprises 16 residues. V gave up 1 base and J gave up 4 bases, with 15 bases separating them. CDR1 is SGHRS and CDR2 is YFSETQ in the germline V gene. CDR3 sequence: CASSLRGTTTGNTIYF. The CDR3 nucleotides read TGCGCCAGCAGCTTGAGGGGCACGACAACGGGAAACACCATATATTTT.

The rearrangement uses TRBV19 and TRBJ1-1, with 8 bases matching TRBD1. The CDR3 is 14 amino acids. In germline, CDR1 is LNHDA, CDR2 SQIVND (reference sequence). J was trimmed by 6 bases and V by 5 bases; bases with no gene match: 8. CDR3 DNA: TGTGCCAGTAGTGCTCACAGGGGGGAGTCTGAAGCTTTCTTT. Translated, it gives CASSAHRGESEAFF.

V and J are TRBV6-4 and TRBJ1-2; D gene unclear. This CDR3 has 15 residues. Trimming stripped 6 bases from V and 5 bases from J, with 19 bases between. CDR1 MRHNA and CDR2 SNTAGT come from the germline V gene. CDR3 residues: CASRRYHGIGYGYTF. The DNA of the CDR3 is TGTGCCAGCAGGAGGTACCACGGGATCGGGTATGGCTACACCTTC.

This CDR3 is CASSPIQSNTEAFF. The CDR3 DNA reads as TGTGCCAGTAGTCCTATCCAGTCGAACACTGAAGCTTTCTTT. The chain combines TRBV19 with TRBJ1-1; D gene uncertain. The V gene lost 5 bases and the J gene lost 1 base, with 11 bases spanning the gap. This CDR3 has 14 amino acids. In germline, CDR1 is LNHDA, CDR2 SQIVND (reference sequence). Based on the CDR3 plus reference TRBV19 and TRBJ1-1, the full variable domain is DGGITQSPKYLFRKEGQNVTLSCEQNLNHDAMYWYRQDPGQGLRLIYYSQIVNDFQKGDIAEGYSVSREKKESFPLTVTSAQKNPTAFYLCASSPIQSNTEAFFGQGTRLTVV.

The table lists this clone with a count of one. V and J are TRBV5-1 and TRBJ2-5; maybe TRBD2 (5 bases). The V gene lost 4 bases and the J gene lost 1 base, with 11 bases spanning the gap. This CDR3 comprises 14 residues. Looked up from germline, CDR1 is SGHRS and CDR2 is YFSETQ. CDR3 in DNA: TGCGCCAGCAGCCCGCAGACTACCCAAGAGACCCAGTACTTC. The encoded protein is CASSPQTTQETQYF.

This clone was seen a single time. This rearrangement joins TRBV2 to TRBJ1-5; 7 bases fit TRBD1. Per the germline V gene, CDR1 is SNHLY and CDR2 is FYNNEI. V gave up 5 bases and J gave up 3 bases; unmatched junction bases: 7. The CDR3 covers 15 residues. The CDR3 loop reads CASSPPGQHNQPQHF. The DNA of the CDR3 is TGTGCCAGCAGTCCTCCGGGACAGCACAATCAGCCCCAGCATTTT.

The chain carries TRBV6-1 and TRBJ2-7, with TRBD2 matching over 9 bases. The germline V gene has CDR1 MNHNS and CDR2 SASEGT. This CDR3 has 16 amino acids. V gave up 2 bases and J gave up 0 bases; unmatched junction bases: 5. In DNA form, the CDR3 reads TGTGCCAGCAGTGAATTTCTAGCGGGGAGCTCCTACGAGCAGTACTTC. The encoded protein is CASSEFLAGSSYEQYF.

This sequence joins TRBV5-1 and TRBJ2-1, with D maybe TRBD2 (6 bases). The germline V and J ends were trimmed by 3 bases and 6 bases, with 7 bases remaining between them. CDR1 and CDR2 (germline): SGHRS, YFSETQ. The CDR3 spans 12 residues. The CDR3 loop reads CASSYSGNEQFF. The CDR3 region has the DNA TGCGCCAGCAGCTATAGCGGCAATGAGCAGTTCTTC. Full variable domain (outside the CDR3, taken from reference TRBV5-1 and TRBJ2-1): KAGVTQTPRYLIKTRGQQVTLSCSPISGHRSVSWYQQTPGQGLQFLFEYFSETQRNKGNFPGRFSGRQFSNSRSEMNVSTLELGDSALYLCASSYSGNEQFFGPGTRLTVL.

This chain links TRBV7-2 with TRBJ2-5; possible D gene TRBD2, 6 bases. Germline values: CDR1 SGHTA, CDR2 FQGNSA. V gave up 2 bases and J gave up 0 bases, with 13 bases separating them. This CDR3 region has 16 residues. CDR3 loop: CASSLRMAGNQETQYF. The CDR3 bases are TGTGCCAGCAGCTTAAGGATGGCGGGGAACCAAGAGACCCAGTACTTC.

In its sample, this clone was seen once. V and J are TRBV5-1 and TRBJ2-2; 9 nucleotides agree with TRBD1. Germline V lookup: CDR1 SGHRS, CDR2 YFSETQ. Trimming took 3 bases from V and 4 from J; bases not matched to a gene: 10. This CDR3 is 17 amino acids long. CDR3 region: CASSYLGQGIGTGELFF. CDR3 sequence (DNA): TGCGCCAGCAGCTACCTCGGACAGGGGATCGGCACCGGGGAGCTGTTTTTT. Full variable domain (remainder filled in from reference TRBV5-1 and TRBJ2-2): KAGVTQTPRYLIKTRGQQVTLSCSPISGHRSVSWYQQTPGQGLQFLFEYFSETQRNKGNFPGRFSGRQFSNSRSEMNVSTLELGDSALYLCASSYLGQGIGTGELFFGEGSRLTVL.